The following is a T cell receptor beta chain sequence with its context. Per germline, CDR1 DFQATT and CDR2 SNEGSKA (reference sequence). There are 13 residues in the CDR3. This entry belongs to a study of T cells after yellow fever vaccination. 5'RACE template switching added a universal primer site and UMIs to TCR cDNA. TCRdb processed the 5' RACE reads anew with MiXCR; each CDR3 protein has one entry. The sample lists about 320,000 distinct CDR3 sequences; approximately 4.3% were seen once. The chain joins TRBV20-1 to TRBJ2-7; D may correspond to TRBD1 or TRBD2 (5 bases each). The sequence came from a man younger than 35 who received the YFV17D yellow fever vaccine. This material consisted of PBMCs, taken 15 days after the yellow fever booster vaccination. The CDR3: CFAPKRDPYEQYV. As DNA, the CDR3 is TGCTTTGCTCCAAAGAGGGACCCCTACGAGCAGTACGTC.